Here is one T cell receptor beta chain with its context. This sample is drawn from a study of T cell repertoires in cytomegalovirus infection. The overall study: Public TCR beta signatures marked donors with CMV infection and the matching HLA.

Using its own MiXCR run on the reads, TCRdb lists one record per CDR3 protein. There are fewer than 550,000 distinct CDR3 sequences in the sample; 16% occur only once, and roughly 25% lies in the top ten. The CDR3 runs to 15 residues. Germline V CDR1 and CDR2: MNHEY, SMNVEV (reference sequence). With 9 bases clipped from V and 2 bases from J, the junction kept 9 bases outside the gene matches. Sequencing was done on a sample of CD8+ T cells from PBMCs. This TCR came from a human donor in good health (CMV status not recorded). Some clones in this sample may be carry-over from other donors' samples. The J gene is TRBJ2-3, the V gene TRBV27; 9 positions agree with TRBD2. CDR3 sequence: CASSLAGPNTDTQYF. CDR3 nucleotide sequence: TGTGCCAGTAGCCTAGCGGGACCTAACACAGATACGCAGTATTTT.